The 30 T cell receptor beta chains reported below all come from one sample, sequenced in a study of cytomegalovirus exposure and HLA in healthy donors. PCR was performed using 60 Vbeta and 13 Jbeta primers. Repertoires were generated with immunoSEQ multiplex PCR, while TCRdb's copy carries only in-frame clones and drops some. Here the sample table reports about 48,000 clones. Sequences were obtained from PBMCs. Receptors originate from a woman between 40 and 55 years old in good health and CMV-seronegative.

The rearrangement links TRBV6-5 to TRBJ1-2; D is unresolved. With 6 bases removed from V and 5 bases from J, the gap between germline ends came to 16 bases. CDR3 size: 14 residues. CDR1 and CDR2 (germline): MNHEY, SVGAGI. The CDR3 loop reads CASRVGGRSYGYTF. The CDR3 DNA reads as TGTGCCAGCAGAGTGGGAGGAAGGAGTTATGGCTACACCTTC.

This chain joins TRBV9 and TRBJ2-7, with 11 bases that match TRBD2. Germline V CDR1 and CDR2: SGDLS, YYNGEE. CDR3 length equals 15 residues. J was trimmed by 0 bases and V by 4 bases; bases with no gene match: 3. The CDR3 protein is CASSPGLAVSYEQYF. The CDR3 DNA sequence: TGTGCCAGCAGCCCGGGACTAGCGGTCTCCTACGAGCAGTACTTC.

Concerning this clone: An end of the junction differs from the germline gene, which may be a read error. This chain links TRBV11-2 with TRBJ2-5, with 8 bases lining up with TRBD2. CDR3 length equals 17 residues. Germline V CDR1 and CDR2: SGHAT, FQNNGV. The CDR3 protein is CASSVESGRGGRKTQYF. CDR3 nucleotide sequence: TGTGCCAGCAGCGTAGAAAGCGGGAGAGGTGGTAGGAAGACCCAGTACTTC.

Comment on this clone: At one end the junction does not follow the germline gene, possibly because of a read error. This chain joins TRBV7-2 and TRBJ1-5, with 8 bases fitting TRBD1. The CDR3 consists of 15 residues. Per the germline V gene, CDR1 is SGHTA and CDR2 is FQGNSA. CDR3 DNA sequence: TGTGCCAGCAGCTTACAGGGGGCTAGCCATCAGCCCCAGCATTTT. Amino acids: CASSLQGASHQPQHF.

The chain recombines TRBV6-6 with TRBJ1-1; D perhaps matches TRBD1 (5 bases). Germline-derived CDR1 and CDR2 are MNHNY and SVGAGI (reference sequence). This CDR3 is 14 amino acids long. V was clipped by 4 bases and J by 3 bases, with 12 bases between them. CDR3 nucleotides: TGTGCCAGCAGTTTCCAGGGTGGCGACACTGAAGCTTTCTTT. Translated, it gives CASSFQGGDTEAFF.

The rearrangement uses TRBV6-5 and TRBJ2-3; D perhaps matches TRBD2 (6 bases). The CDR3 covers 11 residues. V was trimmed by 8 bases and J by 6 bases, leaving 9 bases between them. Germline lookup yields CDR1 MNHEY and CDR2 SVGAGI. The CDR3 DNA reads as TGTGCCAGCCGCCGGGAGGATACGCAGTATTTT. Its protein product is CASRREDTQYF.

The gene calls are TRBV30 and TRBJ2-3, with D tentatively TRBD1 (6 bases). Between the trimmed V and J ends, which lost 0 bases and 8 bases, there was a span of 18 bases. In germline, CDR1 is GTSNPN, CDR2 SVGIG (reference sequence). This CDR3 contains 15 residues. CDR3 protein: CAWSVNLQGPITQYF. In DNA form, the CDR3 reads TGTGCCTGGAGTGTGAATCTACAGGGACCCATTACGCAGTATTTT. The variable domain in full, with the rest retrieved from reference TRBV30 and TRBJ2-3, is SQTIHQWPATLVQPVGSPLSLECTVEGTSNPNLYWYRQAAGRGLQLLFYSVGIGQISSEVPQNLSASRPQDRQFILSSKKLLLSDSGFYLCAWSVNLQGPITQYFGPGTRLTVL.

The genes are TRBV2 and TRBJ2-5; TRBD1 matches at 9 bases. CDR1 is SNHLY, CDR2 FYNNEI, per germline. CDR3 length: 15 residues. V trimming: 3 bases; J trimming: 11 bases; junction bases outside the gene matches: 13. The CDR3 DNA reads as TGTGCCAGCAGTGAGAGGGGGACAGGGTTGAGTGAGCAGTACTTC. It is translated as CASSERGTGLSEQYF. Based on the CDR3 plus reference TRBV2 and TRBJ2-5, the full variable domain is EPEVTQTPSHQVTQMGQEVILRCVPISNHLYFYWYRQILGQKVEFLVSFYNNEISEKSEIFDDQFSVERPDGSNFTLKIRSTKLEDSAMYFCASSERGTGLSEQYFGPGTRLLVL.

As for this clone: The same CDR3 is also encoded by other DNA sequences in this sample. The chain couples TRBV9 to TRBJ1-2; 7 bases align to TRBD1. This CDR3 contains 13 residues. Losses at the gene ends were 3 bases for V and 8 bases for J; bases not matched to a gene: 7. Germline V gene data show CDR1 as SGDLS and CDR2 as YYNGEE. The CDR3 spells CASSAKTGSGYTF. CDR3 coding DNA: TGTGCCAGCAGCGCAAAGACAGGGTCCGGCTACACCTTC.

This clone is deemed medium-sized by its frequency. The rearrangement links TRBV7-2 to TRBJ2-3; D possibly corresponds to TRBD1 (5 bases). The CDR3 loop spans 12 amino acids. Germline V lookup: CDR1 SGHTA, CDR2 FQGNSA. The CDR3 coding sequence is TGTGCGCAGGGTTCTAGCACAGATACGCAGTATTTT. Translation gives CAQGSSTDTQYF.

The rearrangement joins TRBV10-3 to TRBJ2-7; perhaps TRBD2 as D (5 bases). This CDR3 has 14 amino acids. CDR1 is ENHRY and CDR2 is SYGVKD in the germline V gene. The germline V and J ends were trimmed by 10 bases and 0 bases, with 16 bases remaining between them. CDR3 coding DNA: TGTGCCACAGGCCCCAGCGGAATCTCCTACGAGCAGTACTTC. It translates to CATGPSGISYEQYF.

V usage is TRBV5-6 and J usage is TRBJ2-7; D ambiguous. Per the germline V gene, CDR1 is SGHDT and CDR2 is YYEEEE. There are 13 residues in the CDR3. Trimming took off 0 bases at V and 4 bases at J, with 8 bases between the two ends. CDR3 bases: TGTGCCAGCAGCTTGGGAGAGGCTTACGAGCAGTACTTC. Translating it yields CASSLGEAYEQYF.

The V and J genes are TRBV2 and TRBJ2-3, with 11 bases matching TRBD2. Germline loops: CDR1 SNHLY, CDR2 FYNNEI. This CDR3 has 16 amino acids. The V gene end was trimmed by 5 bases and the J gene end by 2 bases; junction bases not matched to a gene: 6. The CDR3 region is CASSQYSGGATDTQYF. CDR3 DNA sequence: TGTGCCAGCAGTCAATATAGCGGGGGGGCCACAGATACGCAGTATTTT.

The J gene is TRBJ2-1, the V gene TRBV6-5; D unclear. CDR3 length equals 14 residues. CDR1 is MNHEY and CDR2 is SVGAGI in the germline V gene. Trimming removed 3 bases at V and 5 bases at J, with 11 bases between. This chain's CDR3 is CASSYQAIDNEQFF. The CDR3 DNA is TGTGCCAGCAGTTATCAGGCGATTGACAATGAGCAGTTCTTC.

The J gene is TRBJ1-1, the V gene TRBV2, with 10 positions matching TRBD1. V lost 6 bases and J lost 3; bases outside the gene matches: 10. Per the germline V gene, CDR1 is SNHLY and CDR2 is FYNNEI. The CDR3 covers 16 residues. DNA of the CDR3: TGTGCCAGCAGGACAGGGGGCATTTCAAGCGACACTGAAGCTTTCTTT. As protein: CASRTGGISSDTEAFF.

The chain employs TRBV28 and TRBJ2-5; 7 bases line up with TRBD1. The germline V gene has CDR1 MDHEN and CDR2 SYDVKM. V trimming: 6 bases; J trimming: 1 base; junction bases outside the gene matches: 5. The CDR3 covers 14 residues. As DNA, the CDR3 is TGTGCCAGCAGGACAGGGAGATTCCAAGAGACCCAGTACTTC. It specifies CASRTGRFQETQYF. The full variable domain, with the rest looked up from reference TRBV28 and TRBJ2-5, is DVKVTQSSRYLVKRTGEKVFLECVQDMDHENMFWYRQDPGLGLRLIYFSYDVKMKEKGDIPEGYSVSREKKERFSLILESASTNQTSMYLCASRTGRFQETQYFGPGTRLLVL.

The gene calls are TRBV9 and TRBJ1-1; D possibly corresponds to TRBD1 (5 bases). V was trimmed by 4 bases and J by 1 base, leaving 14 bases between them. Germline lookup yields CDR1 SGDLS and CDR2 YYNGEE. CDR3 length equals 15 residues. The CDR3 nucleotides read TGTGCCAGCAGCCCCCATTTGGGGGGGAACACTGAAGCTTTCTTT. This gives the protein CASSPHLGGNTEAFF.

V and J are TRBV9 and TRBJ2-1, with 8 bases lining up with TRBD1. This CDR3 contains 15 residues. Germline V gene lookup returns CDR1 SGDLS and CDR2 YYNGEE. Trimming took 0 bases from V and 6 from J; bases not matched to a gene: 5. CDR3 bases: TGTGCCAGCAGCGTAGGGGCAGGGGGCCCCAATGAGCAGTTCTTC. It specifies CASSVGAGGPNEQFF.

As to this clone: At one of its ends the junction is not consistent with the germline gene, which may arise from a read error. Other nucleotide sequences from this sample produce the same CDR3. The CDR3 loop reads CASSLANLGTGFNSPLHF. CDR3 nucleotides: TGTGCCAGCAGCTTGGCCAATCTGGGGACAGGGTTTAATTCACCCCTACACTTT. V is TRBV5-6 and J is TRBJ1-6; TRBD1 matches 9 bases. Germline V CDR1 and CDR2: SGHDT, YYEEEE. The CDR3 extends over 18 amino acids.

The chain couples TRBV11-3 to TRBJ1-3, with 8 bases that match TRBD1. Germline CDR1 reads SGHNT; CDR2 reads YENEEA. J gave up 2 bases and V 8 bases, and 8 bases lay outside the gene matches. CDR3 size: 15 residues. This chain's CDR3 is CASGNQGATGNTIYF. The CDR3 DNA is TGTGCCAGCGGAAATCAGGGGGCGACTGGAAACACCATATATTTT.

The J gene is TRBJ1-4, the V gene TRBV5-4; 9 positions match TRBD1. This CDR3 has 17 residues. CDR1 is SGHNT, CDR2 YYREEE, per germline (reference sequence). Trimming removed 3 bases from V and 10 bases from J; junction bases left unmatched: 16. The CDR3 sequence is CASSSPGQGGTHGKLFF. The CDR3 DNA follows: TGTGCCAGCAGCTCTCCGGGACAGGGCGGCACACATGGAAAACTGTTTTTT.

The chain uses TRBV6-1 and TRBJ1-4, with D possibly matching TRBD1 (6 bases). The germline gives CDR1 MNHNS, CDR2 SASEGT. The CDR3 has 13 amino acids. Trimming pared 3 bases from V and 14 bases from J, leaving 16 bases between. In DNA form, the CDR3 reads TGTGCCAGCAGTGACAGGGGAATGAAAGGTCTGTTTTTT. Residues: CASSDRGMKGLFF.

CDR3 DNA: TGTGCCAGTAGTATCCAGGGGAAGGTCTACGAGCAGTACTTC. Amino acid sequence: CASSIQGKVYEQYF. The chain carries TRBV19 and TRBJ2-7, with D perhaps matching TRBD1 (6 bases). The CDR3 consists of 14 residues. The V end was cut by 3 bases, the J end by 3 bases, with 12 bases between. Germline CDR1 LNHDA, CDR2 SQIVND (reference sequence).

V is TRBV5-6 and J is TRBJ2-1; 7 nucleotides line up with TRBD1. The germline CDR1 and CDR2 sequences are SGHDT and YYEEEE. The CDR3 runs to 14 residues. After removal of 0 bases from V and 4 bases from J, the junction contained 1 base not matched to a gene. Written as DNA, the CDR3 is TGTGCCAGCAGCTTGGACAGGGGTTACAATGAGCAGTTCTTC. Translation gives CASSLDRGYNEQFF.

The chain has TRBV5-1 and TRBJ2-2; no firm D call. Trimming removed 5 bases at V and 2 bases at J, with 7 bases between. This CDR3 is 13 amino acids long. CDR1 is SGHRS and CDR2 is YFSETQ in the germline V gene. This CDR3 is CASRAENTGELFF. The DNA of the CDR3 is TGCGCCAGCAGGGCAGAAAACACCGGGGAGCTGTTTTTT.

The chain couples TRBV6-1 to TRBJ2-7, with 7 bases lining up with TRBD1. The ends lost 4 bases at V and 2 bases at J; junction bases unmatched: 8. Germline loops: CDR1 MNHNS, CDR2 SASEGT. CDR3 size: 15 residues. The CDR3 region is CASSAKRDSAYEQYF. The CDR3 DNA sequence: TGTGCCAGCAGTGCAAAAAGGGACAGCGCCTACGAGCAGTACTTC.

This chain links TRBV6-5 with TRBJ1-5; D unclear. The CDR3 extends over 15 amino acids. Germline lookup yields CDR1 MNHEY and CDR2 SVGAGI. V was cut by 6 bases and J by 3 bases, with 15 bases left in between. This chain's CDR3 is CASRRDTALNQPQHF. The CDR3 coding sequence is TGTGCCAGCAGACGCGACACGGCCCTCAATCAGCCCCAGCATTTT.

This chain's CDR3 is CASSIDPSGYDNEQFF. The DNA for the CDR3 is TGTGCCAGTAGTATAGATCCAAGCGGGTACGACAATGAGCAGTTCTTC. This chain joins TRBV19 and TRBJ2-1; D may be TRBD2 (6 bases). CDR3 size: 16 residues. The ends were cut back, 0 bases at V and 5 bases at J, with 14 bases in the middle. In germline, CDR1 is LNHDA, CDR2 SQIVND (reference sequence).

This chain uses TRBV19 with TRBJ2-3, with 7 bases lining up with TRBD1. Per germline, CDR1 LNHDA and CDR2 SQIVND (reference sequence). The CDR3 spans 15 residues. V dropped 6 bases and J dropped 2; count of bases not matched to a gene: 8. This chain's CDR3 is CASSPDRTDTDTQYF. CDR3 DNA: TGTGCCAGTAGCCCGGACAGGACCGACACAGATACGCAGTATTTT.

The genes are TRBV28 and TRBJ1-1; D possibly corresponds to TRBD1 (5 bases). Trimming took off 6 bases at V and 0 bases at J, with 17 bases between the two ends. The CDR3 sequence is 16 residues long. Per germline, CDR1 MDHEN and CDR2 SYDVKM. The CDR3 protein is CASSSTPGLMNTEAFF. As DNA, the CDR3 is TGTGCCAGCAGCTCTACACCGGGACTTATGAACACTGAAGCTTTCTTT.